This T cell receptor (beta chain) was captured by sequencing in a study of CD8+CD57+ T cells in acquired aplastic anemia listed by TCRdb under 2018. With respect to the entire study: DNA extracted from sorted CD4+ and CD8+ cells had a mean of about 3.2 ug, with a range of about 0.19 to 27.4 ug. CD8+CD57+ expansion was defined as a frequency above the mean frequency observed in healthy subjects. Findings and caveats that apply to the study as a whole: Around 27 CD8+ CDR3 sequences were found in both patients and controls but appeared to be highly expressed in patients and within the immunodominant clones of the patients. CD8+ Simpson's diversity did not differ significantly between patients and healthy controls (P=0.060).

Expansion of CD8+CD57+ cells had been shown by flow cytometry in the patients chosen for sequencing. Severe acquired aplastic anemia was diagnosed in all patients according to International Study of Aplastic Anemia and Agranulocytosis and Camitta criteria. No patient had received any therapy when blood was sampled. In the study, sorted CD4+ and CD8+ blood T cells from patients with severe aplastic anemia and from healthy subjects underwent deep sequencing of TCR repertoires. Patients were enrolled under clinicaltrials.gov protocols 00001620, 01623167, 00001397, 00071045, 00081523 and 00961064 in the USA. Ficoll-Paque density gradient centrifugation was used to isolate peripheral blood mononuclear cells. Before DNA extraction, CD4+ and CD8+ T cells were sorted by FACS or by magnetic beads. Notes on this clonotype: Its antigen is currently not known. Germline is not matched at one junction end, which may reflect a read error.

CDR1 and CDR2, looked up from the germline V gene, are SNHLY and FYNNEI. The cysteine opens and the phenylalanine closes a CDR3 of 14 amino acids. The kept DNA is CDR3 alone, 42 bases in frame from the first base. TCR beta VDJ combination and CDR3 sequence profiling used genomic DNA as the template. TCR repertoire sequencing was run on an Illumina HiSeq 2000. The original pipeline was this. TRBV/TRBJ rearrangement plots, CDR3 size and DJ length profiles, and Simpson's diversity index were used to assess repertoires. The most abundant DNA sequence in the deep sequencing data was defined as the immunodominant clone. CDR3 amino acid sequences were checked for sharing across subjects and were also compared against the VDJdb database and published repertoires. The raw public reads went through TCRdb reprocessing: fastp at Q25, MiXCR clone calling, in-frame beta chains kept. Under each unique CDR3 protein, matching rows form one entry showing the most common genes and DNA. TCRdb's processing, not the study's, gives the V and J calls here. The sample table contains 270,000 or so distinct CDR3 sequences; only one count was recorded for around 82% of them. Approximately 42% of the sample rests with the top ten.

Material for sequencing was sorted CD4+, CD8+, or CD8+CD57+ T cells (not recorded which) from PBMCs. The receptor was derived from a human donor with aplastic anemia. The rearrangement joined TRBV2 to TRBJ1-5, with the D gene not confidently named. In nucleotide form, the sequence is TGTGCCAGCGGGGAGGCGGGCACCGATCCGCCGCAGTTTTTT. Its protein product is CASGEAGTDPPQFF.